This is a list of T cell receptor beta chains from one sample in a study of shared clonotypes between healthy human individuals. Clones were sequenced by immunoSEQ multiplex PCR, and TCRdb holds only the in-frame ones, with some missing. Here the sample spans about 980,000 clones, less than 85% being singletons. Specimen: memory CD4+ T cells sorted from blood. These TCRs come from a young man in good health. The CDR3 runs from the conserved cysteine through the conserved F or W. A D gene is named only where the DNA matches it firmly. Some rows have no size entry. The others give once, few or many, or a class for an expanded clone.

>NA|TRBJ1-1|TRBV10-3|NA
TGTGCCATCAGTGAGTCAGGGTTCGGGATCACTGAAGCTTTCTTT
CAISESGFGITEAFF
>NA|TRBJ2-7|TRBV15|NA
TGTGCCACCAGCAGAGAAGGACAGAGTACCTACGAGCAGTACTTC
CATSREGQSTYEQYF
>NA|TRBJ1-5|TRBV18|NA
TGTGCCAGCTCACGGTCAGGGTTCAATCAGCCCCAGCATTTT
CASSRSGFNQPQHF
>TRBD2|TRBJ2-3|TRBV4-2|NA
TGTGCCAGCAACCCGGCTAGCGGACAAGATACGCAGTATTTT
CASNPASGQDTQYF
>TRBD1|TRBJ2-1|TRBV30|NA
TGTGCCTGGAGCGTAGCCCCGGGACAGGGTTACAATGAGCAGTTCTTC
CAWSVAPGQGYNEQFF
>NA|TRBJ2-6|TRBV7-2|NA
TGTGCCAGCAGCTCCAGGACCACTGGGGCCAACGTCCTGACTTTC
CASSSRTTGANVLTF
>TRBD2|TRBJ2-5|TRBV18|NA
TGTGCCAGCTCACCACCGTCCAGCGGGAGCGTGGCCCAGTACTTC
CASSPPSSGSVAQYF
>NA|TRBJ1-1|TRBV10-3|NA
TGTGCCATCGCGGGGGGTGACACTGAAGCTTTCTTT
CAIAGGDTEAFF
>NA|TRBJ1-2|TRBV6-6|NA
TGTGCCAGCAGTTACAATAATGGCTACACCTTC
CASSYNNGYTF
>NA|TRBJ2-3|TRBV12-5|NA
TGTGCTGGGACGGCGTGGGATACGCAGTATTTT
CAGTAWDTQYF
>TRBD1|TRBJ1-3|TRBV28|once
TGTGCCAGCAGCACAGGGGCCTGGGGAAACACCATATATTTT
CASSTGAWGNTIYF
>NA|TRBJ1-1|TRBV5-3|once
TGTGCCAGAAGCCATCTGGAGCGGTTCGCTGAAGCTTTCTTT
CARSHLERFAEAFF
>TRBD1|TRBJ2-5|TRBV6-1|NA
TGTGCCAGCAGTGATGGGGGACAGGGTTGGAAGACCCAGTACTTC
CASSDGGQGWKTQYF
>TRBD2|TRBJ2-7|TRBV6-6|NA
TGTGCCAGCAGTACGGGACTAGCGGGGGTGGAGCAGTACTTC
CASSTGLAGVEQYF
>NA|TRBJ2-7|TRBV7-2|NA
TGTGCCAGCAGCTCGGGACTCCTACCCTACGAGCAGTACTTC
CASSSGLLPYEQYF
>NA|TRBJ1-2|TRBV7-2|NA
TGTGCCAGCAGCCGAGAGTCGGCTAACTATGGCTACACCTTC
CASSRESANYGYTF
>NA|TRBJ2-7|TRBV20-1|NA
TGCAGTGCTAGCGACCTCGGCGCGCAATACTTC
CSASDLGAQYF
>NA|TRBJ1-4|TRBV15|NA
TGTGCCACCAGCAGTGCACCGGACAGCAGAAATGAAAAACTGTTTTTT
CATSSAPDSRNEKLFF